The source of this T cell receptor (beta chain) is a study of T cells in Graves' hyperthyroidism and ophthalmopathy. Researchers took RNA transcripts and amplified the TCR beta CDR3 regions from them. First-round RT-PCR of the TCR CDR3 relied on the HTBI primer set. One entry per CDR3 protein results from TCRdb running MiXCR on the multiplex PCR reads. Seen here are 300,000 to 400,000 distinct CDR3 sequences, over 10% observed once, and the top ten hold 9.2%. Stable Graves' hyperthyroidism meant no ophthalmopathy progression within 18 months. In patients aged 18 to 65, hyperthyroidism was newly diagnosed, with duration under 2 months. This clonotype was detected a few times. A junction boundary mismatches the germline segment, possibly from a read error. The sequence derives from a woman aged 18-29 years with Graves' hyperthyroidism. The sample comprised blood.

The CDR3 spells CASSEEGGLGNTVYF. The CDR3 DNA is TGTGCCAGCAGTGAAGAGGGCGGCTTAGGGAACACCGTATATTTT. V and J are TRBV2 and TRBJ1-3, with D uncertain. This CDR3 region has 15 residues. Germline V lookup: CDR1 SNHLY, CDR2 FYNNEI.